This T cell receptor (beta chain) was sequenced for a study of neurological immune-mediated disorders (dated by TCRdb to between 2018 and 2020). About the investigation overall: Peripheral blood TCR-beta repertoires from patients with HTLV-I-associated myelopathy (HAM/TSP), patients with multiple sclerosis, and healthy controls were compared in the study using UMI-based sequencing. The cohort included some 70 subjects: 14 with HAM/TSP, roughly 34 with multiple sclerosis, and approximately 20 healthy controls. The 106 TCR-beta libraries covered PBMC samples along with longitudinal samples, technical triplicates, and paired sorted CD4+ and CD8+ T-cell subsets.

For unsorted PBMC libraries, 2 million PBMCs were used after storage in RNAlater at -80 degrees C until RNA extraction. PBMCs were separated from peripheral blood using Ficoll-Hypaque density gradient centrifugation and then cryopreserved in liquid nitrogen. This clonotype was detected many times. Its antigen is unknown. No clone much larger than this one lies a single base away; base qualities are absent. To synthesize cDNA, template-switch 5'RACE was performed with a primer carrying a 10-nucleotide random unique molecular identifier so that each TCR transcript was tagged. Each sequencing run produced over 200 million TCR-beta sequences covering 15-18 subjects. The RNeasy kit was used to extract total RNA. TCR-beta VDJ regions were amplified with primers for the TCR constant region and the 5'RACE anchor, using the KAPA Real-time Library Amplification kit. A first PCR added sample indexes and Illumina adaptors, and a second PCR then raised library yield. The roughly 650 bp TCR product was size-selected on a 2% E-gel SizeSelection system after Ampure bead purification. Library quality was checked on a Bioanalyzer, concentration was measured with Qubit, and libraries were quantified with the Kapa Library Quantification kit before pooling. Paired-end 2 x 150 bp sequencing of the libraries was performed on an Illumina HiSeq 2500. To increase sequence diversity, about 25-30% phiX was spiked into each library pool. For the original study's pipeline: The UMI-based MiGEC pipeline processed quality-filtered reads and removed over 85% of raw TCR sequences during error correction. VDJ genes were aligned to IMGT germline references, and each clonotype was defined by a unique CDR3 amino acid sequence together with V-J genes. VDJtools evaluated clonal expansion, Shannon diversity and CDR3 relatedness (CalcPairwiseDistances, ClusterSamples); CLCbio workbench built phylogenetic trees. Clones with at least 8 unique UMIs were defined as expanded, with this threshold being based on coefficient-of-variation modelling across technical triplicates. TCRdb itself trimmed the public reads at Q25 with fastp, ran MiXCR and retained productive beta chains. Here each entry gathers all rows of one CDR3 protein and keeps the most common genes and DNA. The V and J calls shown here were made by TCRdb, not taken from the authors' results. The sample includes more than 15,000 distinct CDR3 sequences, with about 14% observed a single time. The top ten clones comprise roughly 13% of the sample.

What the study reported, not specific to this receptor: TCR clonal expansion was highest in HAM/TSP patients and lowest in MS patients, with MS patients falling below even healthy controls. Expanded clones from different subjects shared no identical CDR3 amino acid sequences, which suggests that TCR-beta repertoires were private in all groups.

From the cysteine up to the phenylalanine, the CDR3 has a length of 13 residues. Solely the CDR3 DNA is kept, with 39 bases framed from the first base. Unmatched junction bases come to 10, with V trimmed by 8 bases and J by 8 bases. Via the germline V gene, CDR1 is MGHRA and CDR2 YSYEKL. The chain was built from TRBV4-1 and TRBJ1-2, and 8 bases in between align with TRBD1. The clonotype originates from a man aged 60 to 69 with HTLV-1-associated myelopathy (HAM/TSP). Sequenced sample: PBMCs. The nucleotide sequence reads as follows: TGCGCCAGCCTCGGACAGGGAACGGCCGGCTACACCTTC. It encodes CASLGQGTAGYTF.